This T cell receptor (beta chain) was recovered during a study of cytomegalovirus exposure and HLA in healthy donors. No record exists of this donor's CMV serostatus. Germline CDR1 SQVTM, CDR2 ANQGSEA. With 4 bases clipped from V and 1 base from J, the junction kept 8 bases outside the gene matches. The CDR3 covers 15 residues. With 60 Vbeta and 13 Jbeta primers, the PCR was carried out. The assay was immunoSEQ multiplex PCR, and TCRdb's table has in-frame clones only and misses some. The table includes fewer than 250,000 clones, approximately 81% detected once. This receptor was obtained from a human donor in good health. V is TRBV29-1 and J is TRBJ2-3, with 7 bases matching TRBD1. Sequencing used PBMCs. The CDR3 DNA is TGCAGCGTTGGGCCCCCCGGGACAGGCACAGATACGCAGTATTTT. The encoded protein is CSVGPPGTGTDTQYF.